One sample yielded the 21 T cell receptor beta chains listed below, sequenced in a study of CD4 T cells in relation to SARS-CoV-2 and coronaviruses. These receptors have no identified antigens. The unexposed donors gave CD4+ T cells in 2011-2018, prior to COVID-19. After 10 to 11 days of culture, CD4+ T cells were isolated. Measured with immunoSEQ multiplex PCR; TCRdb has only the in-frame clones, and not every one. In the table there are 27,000 or so clones, around 75% of which are singletons. Sequenced sample: CD4+ T cells from PBMCs, cultured in vitro. The receptors originated from a human donor in good health.

This clone was found once. The V call is TRBV4-2, the J call TRBJ2-3; TRBD2 matches 7 bases. With V trimmed by 0 bases and J by 14 bases, 8 bases remained unmatched. The germline CDR1 and CDR2 sequences are LGHNA and YNFKEQ. The CDR3 has 13 amino acids. DNA for the CDR3: TGTGCCAGCAGCCAAGATGGGGGGGGTAGTTCGTATTTT. Translation: CASSQDGGGSSYF.

As to this clone: The junction departs from germline at one end; a sequencing error may be responsible. The chain has TRBV18 and TRBJ1-5, with 8 bases matching TRBD1. Per germline, CDR1 KGHSH and CDR2 LQKENI. This CDR3 has 15 amino acids. The CDR3: CASSPQTGVGQPQHF. CDR3 sequence (DNA): TGTGCCAGCTCTCCACAGACAGGGGTGGGTCAGCCCCAGCATTTT.

This rearrangement joins TRBV10-1 to TRBJ2-1; 13 bases agree with TRBD2. The length of the CDR3 is 16 residues. CDR1 WNHNN and CDR2 SYGVQD come from the germline V gene (reference sequence). J gave up 6 bases and V 10 bases, and 12 bases lay outside the gene matches. The CDR3 protein is CANRARLAGGRNEQFF. CDR3 DNA: TGCGCCAACAGGGCCAGACTAGCGGGAGGACGCAATGAGCAGTTCTTC.

The chain links TRBV5-1 to TRBJ2-6; D is undetermined. Germline lookup yields CDR1 SGHRS and CDR2 YFSETQ. The V end was cut by 4 bases, the J end by 4 bases, with 12 bases between. This CDR3 region has 15 residues. The chain's CDR3 is CASSPSPAGANVLTF. CDR3 DNA: TGCGCCAGCAGCCCTTCCCCCGCCGGGGCCAACGTCCTGACTTTC.

The CDR3 nucleotides read TGCGCCAGCAGATCCACTTCGATCACAGATACGCAGTATTTT. This gives the protein CASRSTSITDTQYF. The chain carries TRBV5-1 and TRBJ2-3; D unresolved. Germline V gives CDR1 SGHRS, CDR2 YFSETQ. V was clipped by 5 bases and J by 2 bases, with 12 bases between them. The CDR3 totals 14 residues. Full variable domain (remainder filled in from reference TRBV5-1 and TRBJ2-3): KAGVTQTPRYLIKTRGQQVTLSCSPISGHRSVSWYQQTPGQGLQFLFEYFSETQRNKGNFPGRFSGRQFSNSRSEMNVSTLELGDSALYLCASRSTSITDTQYFGPGTRLTVL.

The chain combines TRBV7-2 with TRBJ2-3; 13 bases map to TRBD2. The junction had 8 bases not matched to a gene; V was cut back by 5 bases and J by 6 bases. Germline V gives CDR1 SGHTA, CDR2 FQGNSA. The CDR3 runs 16 residues. The CDR3 DNA is TGTGCCAGCAGCCTCTCACTAGCGGGAGGGCCGGATACGCAGTATTTT. Its protein product is CASSLSLAGGPDTQYF.

J is TRBJ2-5 and V is TRBV19; 11 bases are a match to TRBD2. The CDR3 sequence is 16 residues long. CDR1 and CDR2 from the germline V gene are LNHDA and SQIVND (reference sequence). Germline trimming cut 3 bases from V and 1 base from J; bases unmatched to any gene: 4. The DNA for the CDR3 is TGTGCCAGTAGTATCGGGCTAGCGGGGGGCCAAGAGACCCAGTACTTC. This codes for CASSIGLAGGQETQYF.

J is TRBJ2-2 and V is TRBV19; TRBD2 matches at 14 bases. The CDR3 length is 17 residues. CDR1 LNHDA and CDR2 SQIVND come from the germline V gene (reference sequence). With 6 bases clipped from V and 0 bases from J, the junction kept 3 bases outside the gene matches. CDR3: CASSGLAGGPNTGELFF. In nucleotides, the CDR3 is TGTGCCAGTAGCGGACTAGCGGGGGGCCCGAACACCGGGGAGCTGTTTTTT. The full variable domain, its missing parts supplied by reference TRBV19 and TRBJ2-2, is DGGITQSPKYLFRKEGQNVTLSCEQNLNHDAMYWYRQDPGQGLRLIYYSQIVNDFQKGDIAEGYSVSREKKESFPLTVTSAQKNPTAFYLCASSGLAGGPNTGELFFGEGSRLTVL.

This rearrangement joins TRBV5-4 to TRBJ2-3; TRBD2 agrees at 11 bases. V lost 4 bases to trimming and J lost 1 base; unmatched junction nucleotides: 11. From germline, CDR1 is SGHNT and CDR2 YYREEE (reference sequence). This CDR3 is 18 amino acids long. This CDR3 is CASSRRLAGRGGTDTQYF. DNA of the CDR3: TGTGCCAGCAGCCGACGACTAGCGGGAAGAGGTGGCACAGATACGCAGTATTTT.

This clone was observed a single time. This specimen includes other DNA sequences encoding the same CDR3. This sequence joins TRBV7-3 and TRBJ2-6, with D possibly TRBD1 on 5 matching bases. Deletions cut 1 base from V and 0 bases from J, with 10 bases between. Germline lookup yields CDR1 SGHTA and CDR2 FQGTGA. CDR3 length: 17 residues. CDR3 sequence: CASSLRGSSSGANVLTF. In DNA form, the CDR3 reads TGTGCCAGCAGCTTAAGGGGCAGCTCCTCTGGGGCCAACGTCCTGACTTTC.

The genes are TRBV4-1 and TRBJ1-1; perhaps TRBD1 as D (6 bases). CDR1 is MGHRA and CDR2 is YSYEKL in the germline V gene. The ends were cut back, 1 base at V and 4 bases at J, with 7 bases in the middle. The CDR3 extends over 13 amino acids. The CDR3 DNA reads TGCGCCAGCAGCCAAGGGACAGCCACTGAAGCTTTCTTT. Amino acids: CASSQGTATEAFF.

The chain combines TRBV6-2 or TRBV6-3 with TRBJ2-3, with D unresolved. The V end lost 6 bases, the J end lost 9 bases, and 16 bases lay between the germline ends. This CDR3 spans 13 amino acids. Germline CDR1 MNHEY, CDR2 SVGEGT. The CDR3 spells CASSLPDQKTQYF. The CDR3 region has the DNA TGTGCCAGCAGCCTACCTGATCAGAAAACGCAGTATTTT.

The chain employs TRBV6-6 and TRBJ2-4; D is unclear. Deletions cut 6 bases from V and 7 bases from J, with 13 bases between. The germline V gene has CDR1 MNHNY and CDR2 SVGAGI (reference sequence). This CDR3 region has 13 residues. In DNA form, the CDR3 reads TGTGCCAGCAGCCCCGGGTCTTTCAACATTCAGTACTTC. Amino acid sequence: CASSPGSFNIQYF.

This chain joins TRBV23-1 and TRBJ2-7; 14 bases agree with TRBD2. TRBV23-1 is an ORF, with its function uncertain. The CDR3 sequence is 16 residues long. J gave up 3 bases and V 4 bases, and 5 bases lay outside the gene matches. CDR3 region: CASSLRGLAGVYEQYF. The CDR3 DNA reads as TGCGCCAGCAGTCTAAGGGGACTAGCGGGGGTCTACGAGCAGTACTTC.

The rearrangement uses TRBV5-1 and TRBJ2-7; D is perhaps TRBD1 (6 bases). The germline V gene encodes CDR1 SGHRS and CDR2 YFSETQ. The CDR3 covers 14 residues. The germline V and J ends were trimmed by 0 bases and 4 bases, with 11 bases remaining between them. In DNA form, the CDR3 reads TGCGCCAGCAGCTTGGCCGGGACATCTTACGAGCAGTACTTC. Translated: CASSLAGTSYEQYF. Filled out from reference TRBV5-1 and TRBJ2-7, the complete variable domain reads KAGVTQTPRYLIKTRGQQVTLSCSPISGHRSVSWYQQTPGQGLQFLFEYFSETQRNKGNFPGRFSGRQFSNSRSEMNVSTLELGDSALYLCASSLAGTSYEQYFGPGTRLTVT.

The chain links TRBV18 to TRBJ2-7; perhaps D is TRBD1 or TRBD2 (5 bases each). Germline V gives CDR1 KGHSH, CDR2 LQKENI. The CDR3 is 14 amino acids. Trimming stripped 4 bases from V and 0 bases from J, with 10 bases between. Here the CDR3 DNA reads TGTGCCAGCTCACGGGACGGCTACTCCTACGAGCAGTACTTC. It is translated as CASSRDGYSYEQYF. The full variable domain, rest sourced from reference TRBV18 and TRBJ2-7, is NAGVMQNPRHLVRRRGQEARLRCSPMKGHSHVYWYRQLPEEGLKFMVYLQKENIIDESGMPKERFSAEFPKEGPSILRIQQVVRGDSAAYFCASSRDGYSYEQYFGPGTRLTVT.

This chain uses TRBV6-1 with TRBJ1-6; 10 bases match TRBD1. The CDR3 contains 15 residues. After removal of 2 bases from V and 6 bases from J, the junction contained 1 base not matched to a gene. The germline V gene encodes CDR1 MNHNS and CDR2 SASEGT. The CDR3 bases are TGTGCCAGCAGTGAACGGGACAGGGGTAATTCACCCCTCCACTTT. Amino acids: CASSERDRGNSPLHF.

The chain is built from TRBV5-1 and TRBJ2-5; D is unresolved. V dropped 1 base and J dropped 5 bases, with 12 bases sitting between them. CDR3 size: 14 residues. Germline V lookup: CDR1 SGHRS, CDR2 YFSETQ. For the CDR3, the DNA is TGCGCCAGCAGCTTGTCGGGTCCCGGGGAGACCCAGTACTTC. It encodes CASSLSGPGETQYF.

The genes are TRBV11-2 and TRBJ1-2; D possibly corresponds to TRBD1 (5 bases). Germline CDR1 is SGHAT and CDR2 is FQNNGV. V lost 5 bases to trimming and J lost 0 bases, with 16 bases between them. The CDR3 runs to 16 residues. The CDR3, as DNA: TGTGCCAGCAGCGATGCGACAGCTAACGCTAACTATGGCTACACCTTC. Translating it yields CASSDATANANYGYTF.

The V and J genes are TRBV7-8 and TRBJ1-6, with a tentative D call TRBD1 (5 bases). Trimming stripped 1 base from V and 7 bases from J, with 14 bases between. The CDR3 sequence is 16 residues long. Germline assignment: CDR1 SGHVS and CDR2 FQNEAQ. The CDR3 loop is CASSLEAAGPNSPLHF. Here the CDR3 DNA reads TGTGCCAGCAGCTTAGAAGCAGCAGGGCCCAATTCACCCCTCCACTTT. The full variable domain, its missing parts supplied by reference TRBV7-8 and TRBJ1-6, is GAGVSQSPRYKVAKRGQDVALRCDPISGHVSLFWYQQALGQGPEFLTYFQNEAQLDKSGLPSDRFFAERPEGSVSTLKIQRTQQEDSAVYLCASSLEAAGPNSPLHFGNGTRLTVT.

The CDR3: CASSLFAGLAGGPSYNEQFF. In DNA, the CDR3 is TGTGCCAGCAGCTTATTTGCTGGACTAGCGGGAGGGCCCTCCTACAATGAGCAGTTCTTC. The chain recombines TRBV13 with TRBJ2-1; 15 bases align to TRBD2. Losses at the gene ends were 2 bases for V and 0 bases for J; bases not matched to a gene: 8. The CDR3 totals 20 residues. The germline gives CDR1 PRHDT, CDR2 FYEKMQ (reference sequence).